The clone carrying this TCR beta chain has more than one count but fewer than ten. Its antigen is not known. This specimen belongs to a study of blood T cells in healthy people across ages. Study-level information: Per every two T cells, about one barcoded beta molecule was captured by template switching. Study results and caveats: Possibly confounding the expanded clonotype changes was the fact that donor CMV status was unknown.

A second PCR, run for about 7 to 11 cycles, used a sample-barcoded 5' primer plus a J-beta primer mix. TCRdb reprocessed the 5' RACE reads via MiXCR and lists one record per CDR3 protein. The data hold approximately 1.5 million distinct CDR3 sequences, with approximately 43% observed a single time. The study recruited healthy Caucasian donors from Russia who were aged about 6 to 95. Researchers isolated at least 6 million PBMCs per sample. Sequences were obtained from blood. This TCR derives from a woman aged 18-35 years in good health.

CDR3 in amino acids: CASSARPGANEKLFF. Here the CDR3 DNA reads TGTGCCAGCAGCGCGAGACCCGGGGCTAATGAAAAACTGTTTTTT. The rearrangement uses TRBV11-2 and TRBJ1-4, with unresolved D. V was clipped by 5 bases and J by 3 bases, with 13 bases between them. From germline, CDR1 is SGHAT and CDR2 FQNNGV. This CDR3 contains 15 residues. Full variable domain (missing parts from reference TRBV11-2 and TRBJ1-4): EAGVAQSPRYKIIEKRQSVAFWCNPISGHATLYWYQQILGQGPKLLIQFQNNGVVDDSQLPKDRFSAERLKGVDSTLKIQPAKLEDSAVYLCASSARPGANEKLFFGSGTQLSVL.